This TCR beta chain was recorded in a study of blood T cell repertoires in COVID-19. For the study at large: The cDNA or gDNA used as material had been derived from T cells, B-cell-depleted T cells, or PBMCs.

Only in-frame clones appear in the TCRdb table, and some are missing; sequencing was by immunoSEQ multiplex PCR. The table records 30,000 to 35,000 clones, about 75% of them present only once. This clone was found a few times. The CDR3 is 16 residues long. In germline, CDR1 is MDHEN, CDR2 SYDVKM. V lost 2 bases and J 2 bases, leaving 16 bases between the germline ends. This chain uses TRBV28 with TRBJ2-7, with a weak D call TRBD2 (6 bases). The source of this sequence is an elderly man with active or convalescent COVID-19. Sequencing used peripheral blood. The DNA of the CDR3 is TGTGCCAGCAGTTTAACGGTGGCAGGCGGGACCTACGAGCAGTACTTC. Protein: CASSLTVAGGTYEQYF.